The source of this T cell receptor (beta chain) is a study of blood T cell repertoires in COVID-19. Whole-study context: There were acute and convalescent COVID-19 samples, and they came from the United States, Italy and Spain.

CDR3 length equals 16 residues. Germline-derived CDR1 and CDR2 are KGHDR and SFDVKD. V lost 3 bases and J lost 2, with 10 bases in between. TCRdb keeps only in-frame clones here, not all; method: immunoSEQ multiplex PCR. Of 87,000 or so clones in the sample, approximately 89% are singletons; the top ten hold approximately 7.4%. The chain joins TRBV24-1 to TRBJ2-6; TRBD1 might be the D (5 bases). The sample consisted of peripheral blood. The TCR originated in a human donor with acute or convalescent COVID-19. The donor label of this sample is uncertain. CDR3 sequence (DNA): TGTGCCACCAGTGATCCCAGGGTAACTGGGGCCAACGTCCTGACTTTC. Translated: CATSDPRVTGANVLTF.